Shown below are 19 T cell receptor beta chains from a single sample sequenced in a study of OX40 agonist ivuxolimab in advanced cancers. Some clones are missing from TCRdb's copy, which holds only in-frame ones; the method was immunoSEQ multiplex PCR. The top ten hold roughly 5.8% of the sample, which has tens of thousands of clones, roughly four fifths seen once. The sequences come from CD4+ or CD8+ T cells sorted from blood, collected in a trial of the OX40 agonist ivuxolimab. Every receptor here comes from an adult with an advanced solid tumor such as melanoma, head and neck, liver or kidney cancer.

The chain's CDR3 is CASSPNLRVGEQYV. The DNA for the CDR3 is TGTGCCAGCAGCCCCAATCTACGGGTGGGCGAGCAGTACGTC. The chain recombines TRBV5-6 with TRBJ2-7; D gene ambiguous. Trimming pared 4 bases from V and 6 bases from J, leaving 17 bases between. Germline loops: CDR1 SGHDT, CDR2 YYEEEE. This CDR3 region has 14 residues.

This clone appeared once. J is TRBJ1-5 and V is TRBV18; 9 nucleotides match TRBD1. J lost 1 base, V lost 3 bases, and 13 bases had no gene match. The CDR3 has 19 residues. Looked up from germline, CDR1 is KGHSH and CDR2 is LQKENI. CDR3 nucleotide sequence: TGTGCCAGCTCACCGTCGGGGACAGGGAGGATAGGAAGCAATCAGCCCCAGCATTTT. Translating gives CASSPSGTGRIGSNQPQHF.

This rearrangement joins TRBV10-2 to TRBJ1-4; weak D call: TRBD1 (5 bases). Germline V gene lookup returns CDR1 WSHSY and CDR2 SAAADI. V was pared by 3 bases and J by 8 bases, with 16 bases between. The CDR3 spans 15 residues. The CDR3 spells CASSDSGTSREKLFF. The DNA for the CDR3 is TGCGCCAGCAGTGATTCCGGGACTAGTCGGGAAAAACTGTTTTTT.

This rearrangement joins TRBV28 to TRBJ2-7; 9 bases map to TRBD2. Germline V CDR1 and CDR2: MDHEN, SYDVKM. V shed 4 bases, J shed 4 bases, and the junction held 5 bases outside the gene matches. The CDR3 is 14 residues long. CDR3 loop: CASSSSGKRYEQYF. The CDR3 coding sequence is TGTGCCAGCAGTTCTAGCGGGAAAAGATACGAGCAGTACTTC.

This rearrangement joins TRBV6-5 to TRBJ1-5, with D tentatively TRBD1 (6 bases). V gave up 0 bases and J gave up 4 bases, with 10 bases separating them. Germline loops: CDR1 MNHEY, CDR2 SVGAGI. The CDR3 covers 15 residues. The CDR3 DNA reads TGTGCCAGCAGTTACTCTGCAGGGGTAAATCAGCCCCAGCATTTT. Translating it yields CASSYSAGVNQPQHF.

The genes are TRBV28 and TRBJ2-7; no clear D. The germline gives CDR1 MDHEN, CDR2 SYDVKM. The CDR3 covers 11 residues. The V and J ends lost 7 bases and 4 bases respectively, with 8 bases between them. This CDR3 is CASTQKYEQYF. The CDR3 nucleotides read TGTGCCAGCACTCAAAAATACGAGCAGTACTTC.

The chain joins TRBV15 to TRBJ2-1, with 12 bases lining up with TRBD1. V trimming: 6 bases; J trimming: 9 bases; junction bases outside the gene matches: 3. The CDR3 covers 13 residues. Germline CDR1 and CDR2: LNHNV and YYDKDF (reference sequence). The CDR3 reads CATRGQGAIEQFF. In DNA form, the CDR3 reads TGTGCCACCAGGGGACAGGGGGCGATTGAGCAGTTCTTC. Based on the CDR3 plus reference TRBV15 and TRBJ2-1, the full variable domain is DAMVIQNPRYQVTQFGKPVTLSCSQTLNHNVMYWYQQKSSQAPKLLFHYYDKDFNNEADTPDNFQSRRPNTSFCFLDIRSPGLGDTAMYLCATRGQGAIEQFFGPGTRLTVL.

The V and J genes are TRBV28 and TRBJ1-2; no reliable D call. Deletions cut 6 bases from V and 4 bases from J, with 15 bases between. In germline, CDR1 is MDHEN, CDR2 SYDVKM. The CDR3 is 14 residues long. CDR3: CASRVPGRSYGYTF. DNA of the CDR3: TGTGCCAGCAGGGTTCCCGGCAGGTCCTATGGCTACACCTTC.

The CDR3 DNA reads as TGTGCCAGCAGCTCAGGCAATGAGCAGTTCTTC. Its protein is CASSSGNEQFF. The V and J genes are TRBV7-8 and TRBJ2-1; D is unresolved. Trimming stripped 4 bases from V and 6 bases from J, with 4 bases between. Germline CDR1 SGHVS, CDR2 FQNEAQ. The CDR3 contains 11 residues.

The V call is TRBV2, the J call TRBJ2-5, with D unclear. The CDR3 consists of 16 residues. Trimming pared 3 bases from V and 4 bases from J, leaving 18 bases between. Looked up from germline, CDR1 is SNHLY and CDR2 is FYNNEI. CDR3 region: CASSDAVGRMGETQYF. In DNA, the CDR3 is TGTGCCAGCAGTGACGCGGTCGGGCGAATGGGAGAGACCCAGTACTTC. The full variable domain, with the rest looked up from reference TRBV2 and TRBJ2-5, is EPEVTQTPSHQVTQMGQEVILRCVPISNHLYFYWYRQILGQKVEFLVSFYNNEISEKSEIFDDQFSVERPDGSNFTLKIRSTKLEDSAMYFCASSDAVGRMGETQYFGPGTRLLVL.

CDR3 in amino acids: CAWTGTGELFF. CDR3 in DNA: TGTGCCTGGACAGGGACCGGGGAGCTGTTTTTT. This sequence joins TRBV30 and TRBJ2-2, with D possibly being TRBD1 (5 bases). The V gene lost 4 bases and the J gene lost 5 bases, with 5 bases spanning the gap. This CDR3 is 11 amino acids long. CDR1 and CDR2 from the germline V gene are GTSNPN and SVGIG (reference sequence). Full variable domain (remainder filled in from reference TRBV30 and TRBJ2-2): SQTIHQWPATLVQPVGSPLSLECTVEGTSNPNLYWYRQAAGRGLQLLFYSVGIGQISSEVPQNLSASRPQDRQFILSSKKLLLSDSGFYLCAWTGTGELFFGEGSRLTVL.

The V call is TRBV7-6, the J call TRBJ2-6, with 9 bases fitting TRBD2. V gave up 5 bases and J gave up 2 bases; unmatched junction bases: 4. Germline-derived CDR1 and CDR2 are SGHVS and FNYEAQ. This CDR3 is built from 16 residues. CDR3 protein: CASSPRLAAGANVLTF. In DNA form, the CDR3 reads TGTGCCAGCAGCCCCCGACTAGCGGCTGGGGCCAACGTCCTGACTTTC.

This rearrangement joins TRBV6-5 to TRBJ1-2; 7 bases are a match to TRBD1. Germline V gene sequence: CDR1 MNHEY, CDR2 SVGAGI. This CDR3 has 12 residues. The V segment lost 6 bases and the J segment 8 bases; nucleotides outside the gene matches: 6. The CDR3 DNA reads as TGTGCCAGCAGGGAACAGGGGATCGGCTACACCTTC. Translated: CASREQGIGYTF.

This clone was found a few times. The J gene is TRBJ2-4, the V gene TRBV2; D call uncertain. The length of the CDR3 is 13 residues. With 6 bases removed from V and 2 bases from J, the gap between germline ends came to 8 bases. The germline V gene encodes CDR1 SNHLY and CDR2 FYNNEI. CDR3 region: CASRMMTKNIQYF. Here the CDR3 DNA reads TGTGCCAGCAGGATGATGACCAAAAACATTCAGTACTTC.

The J gene is TRBJ2-1, the V gene TRBV19, with TRBD1 identical over 8 bases. V lost 2 bases, J lost 4 bases, and 7 bases stayed unmatched. Germline values: CDR1 LNHDA, CDR2 SQIVND (reference sequence). This CDR3 contains 16 residues. This chain's CDR3 is CASSIRQGWGYNEQFF. In nucleotides, the CDR3 is TGTGCCAGTAGTATAAGACAGGGGTGGGGGTACAATGAGCAGTTCTTC.

The J gene is TRBJ1-4, the V gene TRBV5-4; maybe TRBD1 (5 bases). Germline CDR1 SGHNT, CDR2 YYREEE (reference sequence). The CDR3 contains 14 residues. Trimming took 2 bases from V and 8 from J, leaving 13 bases between them. In DNA form, the CDR3 reads TGTGCCAGCAGCTTCGGGGGAATTCGGGAAAAACTGTTTTTT. It translates to CASSFGGIREKLFF.

This rearrangement joins TRBV28 to TRBJ1-1, with D hard to call. With 6 bases removed from V and 1 base from J, the gap between germline ends came to 6 bases. The CDR3 runs to 12 residues. Germline CDR1 and CDR2: MDHEN and SYDVKM. The CDR3 DNA reads TGTGCCAGCAGCGTGGAGAACACTGAAGCTTTCTTT. Amino acids: CASSVENTEAFF.

The chain uses TRBV2 and TRBJ2-2, with D perhaps assigned TRBD1 or TRBD2 (7 bases each). Trimming stripped 7 bases from V and 2 bases from J, with 14 bases between. The CDR3 contains 15 residues. Per germline, CDR1 SNHLY and CDR2 FYNNEI. Here the CDR3 reads CASTRGGGNTGELFF. CDR3 nucleotides: TGTGCCAGCACCAGGGGGGGCGGTAACACCGGGGAGCTGTTTTTT.

A remark on this clone: One end of the junction does not line up with germline, which may come from a read error. The V call is TRBV7-7, the J call TRBJ2-3, with D possibly matching TRBD2 (6 bases). The CDR3 covers 16 residues. Germline-derived CDR1 and CDR2 are SSHAT and FNYEAQ (reference sequence). The CDR3 nucleotides are TGTGCTAGCAGCTTAGCAGCCGGGGGAAACACAGATACGCAGTATTTT. Encoded protein: CASSLAAGGNTDTQYF.